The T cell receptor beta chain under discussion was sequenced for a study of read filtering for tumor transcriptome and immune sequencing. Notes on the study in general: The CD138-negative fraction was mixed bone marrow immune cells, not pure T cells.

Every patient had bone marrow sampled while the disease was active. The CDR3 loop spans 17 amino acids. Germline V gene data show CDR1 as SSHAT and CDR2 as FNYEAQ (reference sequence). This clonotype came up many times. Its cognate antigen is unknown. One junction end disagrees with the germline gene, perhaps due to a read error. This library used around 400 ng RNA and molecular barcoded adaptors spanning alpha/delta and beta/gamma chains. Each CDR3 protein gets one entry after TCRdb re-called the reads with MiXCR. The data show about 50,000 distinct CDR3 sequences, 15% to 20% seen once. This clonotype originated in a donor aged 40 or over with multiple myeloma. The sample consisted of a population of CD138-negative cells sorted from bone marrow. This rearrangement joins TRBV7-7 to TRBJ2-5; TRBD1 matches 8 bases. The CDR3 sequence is CASSLASQGAVQETQYF. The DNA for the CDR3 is TGTGCTAGCAGCTTAGCAAGTCAGGGGGCCGTCCAAGAGACCCAGTACTTC.